This T cell receptor (beta chain) was sequenced during a study of T-cell memory formation after mild COVID-19. Study overall: Largely, TCR clusters stayed within a single donor. Study conclusions and caveats: Within pre-infection memory, some responding clones were found, suggesting cross-reactive memory joined. Day 15 to 85 contracting clones showed balanced CD4/CD8; later expanders leaned CD4+.

Researchers used 5'RACE with constant-segment primers to make TCR alpha and TCR beta cDNA libraries that carry sample barcodes and UMIs. TCRdb reprocessed the 5' RACE reads with MiXCR, giving one entry per CDR3 protein. The sample has hundreds of thousands of distinct CDR3 sequences; 8% to 10% are singletons. With regard to this clonotype: Antigen specificity is unknown.

Input material: PBMCs or a T cell subset sorted from them (not recorded which). The receptor's source is a man between 18 and 35 years old who had mild COVID-19 (a few samples of this study predate the infection). Cell type and time point are not known.

CDR3 loop: CASSLSGRGRGEAFF. DNA of the CDR3: TGTGCCAGCAGCTTGAGTGGAAGAGGACGGGGTGAAGCTTTCTTT. The rearrangement joins TRBV11-2 to TRBJ1-1; D uncertain. The V end was cut by 3 bases, the J end by 7 bases, with 18 bases between. Germline V gene sequence: CDR1 SGHAT, CDR2 FQNNGV. The CDR3 runs 15 residues.